The rows below give T cell receptor beta chains drawn from one sample of a study of human T cells and chemical hapten exposure. TCRdb ran MiXCR on the RACE reads and lists one entry per CDR3 protein. The sample has 190,000 or so distinct CDR3 sequences; around a quarter are singletons. This specimen was whole blood, taken in connection with sensitization to the hapten diphenylcyclopropenone (DPC). These receptors all stem from a woman aged 40 to 50 with alopecia areata. Some clones in this sample may be carry-over from other donors' samples. Each CDR3 is given without its conserved first and last residue.

J | V | CDR3
TRBJ2-1 | TRBV29-1 | SVKLASGHNEQF
TRBJ1-5 | TRBV20-1 | SARDGGGAQH
TRBJ2-7 | TRBV25-1 | ASSEYKKYEQY
TRBJ1-1 | TRBV21-1 | ASSKVRGGNTEAF
TRBJ1-1 | TRBV7-8 | ASSSVGTGIAF
TRBJ2-3 | TRBV20-1 | SAATGSKTDTQY
TRBJ2-7 | TRBV5-1 | ASSLGAGTLLGEQY
TRBJ1-4 | TRBV27 | ASSIPGQNEKLF
TRBJ2-1 | TRBV7-2 | ASSLAPSSGSISYNEQF
TRBJ2-7 | TRBV10-3 | AISAVASSSYEQY
TRBJ1-1 | TRBV18 | ASSPQTGTEAF
TRBJ2-5 | TRBV20-1 | SARDSHQGFRETQY
TRBJ1-5 | TRBV6-6 | ASSLTVNQPQH
TRBJ2-3 | TRBV29-1 | SGWTSGRSDTQY
TRBJ2-7 | TRBV29-1 | SVVMVGRGLPEQY
TRBJ2-2 | TRBV12-3/TRBV12-4 | ASSWASGIDTGELF
TRBJ2-7 | TRBV20-1 | SARTSGSSEQY
TRBJ1-3 | TRBV5-8 | ASSFGGNTIY
TRBJ2-5 | TRBV5-1 | ASSMAGVETQY
TRBJ2-2 | TRBV7-2 | ASSLNTGQHGELF
TRBJ2-2 | TRBV2 | ASSERGQSAGELF
TRBJ2-5 | TRBV12-3/TRBV12-4 | ASTDSGSAPETQY
TRBJ2-1 | TRBV20-1 | SVQGYSYNEQF
TRBJ2-4 | TRBV28 | ASSLTGTYIQY
TRBJ2-1 | TRBV7-2 | ASSFGYASYNEQF
TRBJ2-7 | TRBV7-8 | ASSSTREQY
TRBJ1-2 | TRBV7-9 | ASSFRRDYGYT
TRBJ2-5 | TRBV12-3/TRBV12-4 | ASSLVAPGLAGETQY
TRBJ1-5 | TRBV12-3/TRBV12-4 | ASSLAAGENQPQH
TRBJ2-7 | TRBV20-1 | SAPDRGSSYEQY
TRBJ2-7 | TRBV6-2/TRBV6-3 | ASEGTSFEQY
TRBJ2-6 | TRBV6-2/TRBV6-3 | ASGSKHRGSGANVLT
TRBJ2-3 | TRBV7-2 | ASSLTSGTGTDTQY
TRBJ1-6 | TRBV5-6 | ASSWTVQDSPLH
TRBJ1-4 | TRBV20-1 | SARSGHRDRDY
TRBJ2-5 | TRBV9 | ASSVGVSGQETQY
TRBJ1-5 | TRBV20-1 | SAMWDGNQPQH
TRBJ1-6 | TRBV4-1 | ASSQETPNSPLH
TRBJ2-6 | TRBV10-3 | AIRPGQGINGANVLT
TRBJ2-1 | TRBV7-3 | ASSPTRSSIDEQF
TRBJ1-4 | TRBV7-2 | ASSPQGASEKLF
TRBJ1-2 | TRBV28 | ASSSGTGLDGYT
TRBJ2-7 | TRBV7-2 | ASSFVLGNEQY
TRBJ2-7 | TRBV6-5 | ASSEREGSRQY
TRBJ2-5 | TRBV2 | ASSEVQETQY
TRBJ1-5 | TRBV20-1 | SAGQGSNQPQH
TRBJ2-1 | TRBV7-8 | ASSGSGRSSYNEQF
TRBJ2-7 | TRBV4-2 | ASSQGTTYEQY
TRBJ2-1 | TRBV5-6 | ASSLASGSSYNEQF
TRBJ2-1 | TRBV29-1 | SAADTSRHSEQF
TRBJ2-2 | TRBV6-2/TRBV6-3 | ASSYSGLAVLTGELF
TRBJ2-1 | TRBV9 | ASSPPPGSYNEQF
TRBJ2-1 | TRBV5-4 | ASSFPPGQGSYNEQF
TRBJ2-3 | TRBV24-1 | ATSDARLARTDTQY